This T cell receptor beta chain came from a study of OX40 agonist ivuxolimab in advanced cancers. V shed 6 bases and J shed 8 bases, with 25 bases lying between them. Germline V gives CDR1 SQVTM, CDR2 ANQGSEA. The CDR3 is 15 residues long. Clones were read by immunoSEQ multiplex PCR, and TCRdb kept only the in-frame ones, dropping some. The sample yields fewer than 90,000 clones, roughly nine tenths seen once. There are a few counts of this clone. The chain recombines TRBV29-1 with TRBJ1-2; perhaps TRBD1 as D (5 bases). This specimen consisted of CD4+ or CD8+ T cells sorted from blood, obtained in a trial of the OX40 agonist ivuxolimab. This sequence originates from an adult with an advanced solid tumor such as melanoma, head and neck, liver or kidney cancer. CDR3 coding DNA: TGCAGCGTCCTCGATCCGGGACGGTTATCTATGGGCTACACCTTC. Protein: CSVLDPGRLSMGYTF.